The source of this T cell receptor beta chain is a study of blood T cell repertoires in COVID-19. Study-level background: The origin of the acute and convalescent COVID-19 samples was the United States, Italy and Spain. PBMCs, B-cell-depleted T cells, or T cells were the source of the cDNA or gDNA that made up the material.

Germline CDR1 is SQVTM and CDR2 is ANQGSEA. V gave up 6 bases and J gave up 4 bases; unmatched junction bases: 5. The CDR3 runs 15 residues. As processed by the authors: Estimation of nucleated cell counts relied on the amplification of reference gene primers. Libraries were prepared by immunoSEQ multiplex PCR; TCRdb keeps only in-frame clonotypes and omits some of them. D and trimming come from the DNA, and the V and J calls and clone size come from that table. Of tens of thousands of clones listed, approximately 83% are singletons. The sequenced sample was peripheral blood. The V call is TRBV29-1, the J call TRBJ2-2; 13 bases map to TRBD2. This receptor was taken from a man between 35 and 55 years old with acute or convalescent COVID-19. CDR3 region: CSVVGLAGFTGELFF. DNA of the CDR3: TGCAGCGTCGTGGGACTAGCGGGGTTCACCGGGGAGCTGTTTTTT.